This TCR beta chain originates from a study of PD-L1 blockade in urothelial cancer. Background on the study: A median of around 1,400 T cells was found per tumor sample.

Quantitation of FFPE tumor DNA was performed with amplified housekeeping genes. TCRdb's table, derived via immunoSEQ multiplex PCR, lists solely in-frame clones and lacks some. The data contain about 35,000 clones, more than 35% of them singletons. Concerning this clone: What it binds is not known.

Study results and limitations: Durable benefit was seen in some patients. These patients had a higher proportion of tumor-infiltrating T lymphocytes.

The germline CDR1 and CDR2 sequences are SGHNT and YENEEA. The CDR3 runs 15 residues. V lost 3 bases to trimming and J lost 5 bases, with 14 bases between them. This TCR came from a man aged 60 to 75 with urothelial cancer. Sequencing was performed on tumor tissue, taken before atezolizumab (anti-PD-L1) treatment. V and J are TRBV11-3 and TRBJ2-1; D is undetermined. CDR3 protein: CASSFSGLTNNEQFF. CDR3 DNA: TGTGCCAGCAGCTTTTCTGGGCTCACTAACAATGAGCAGTTCTTC.